These 27 T cell receptor beta chains were sequenced from one sample in a study of cytomegalovirus exposure and HLA in healthy donors. The PCR made use of 60 Vbeta and 13 Jbeta primers. Clones were sequenced by immunoSEQ multiplex PCR, and TCRdb holds only the in-frame ones, with some missing. The top ten hold over 4% of the sample, which has 150,000 to 200,000 clones, around 86% seen once. The specimen sequenced was PBMCs. Source of these receptors: a man over 45 in good health and CMV-seropositive.

The chain employs TRBV4-1 and TRBJ2-5, with 9 positions matching TRBD1. From germline, CDR1 is MGHRA and CDR2 YSYEKL. This CDR3 is built from 15 residues. The trim removed 4 bases at V and 4 bases at J, leaving 7 bases unmatched. CDR3 DNA: TGCGCCAGCAGCCTATCAGGGACAGGGAGAGAGACCCAGTACTTC. Its translation: CASSLSGTGRETQYF.

This clone appeared a few times. The genes are TRBV7-6 and TRBJ2-5; 8 nucleotides match TRBD1. The junction had 3 bases not matched to a gene; V was cut back by 4 bases and J by 2 bases. This CDR3 comprises 14 residues. CDR1 is SGHVS and CDR2 is FNYEAQ in the germline V gene. For the CDR3, the DNA is TGTGCCAGCAGCTCGGGACAGGCACAAGAGACCCAGTACTTC. It yields the protein CASSSGQAQETQYF.

The sample holds a few counts of this clone. The CDR3 protein is CASRNRDLTGNTIYF. In DNA, the CDR3 is TGTGCCAGCAGAAATCGAGACTTAACCGGAAACACCATATATTTT. The chain carries TRBV6-5 and TRBJ1-3; D unresolved. The CDR3 is made up of 15 amino acids. Germline V lookup: CDR1 MNHEY, CDR2 SVGAGI. Trimming removed 6 bases from V and 4 bases from J, with 16 bases in between.

This clone was observed a few times. The J gene is TRBJ2-3, the V gene TRBV2, with D perhaps TRBD1 (5 bases). This CDR3 spans 14 amino acids. Germline CDR1 is SNHLY and CDR2 is FYNNEI. V was shortened by 4 bases and J by 8 bases, with 16 bases between the two germline ends. CDR3 amino acids: CASSGSGYGVTQYF. The CDR3 nucleotides are TGTGCCAGCAGTGGATCAGGGTATGGAGTTACGCAGTATTTT.

The genes are TRBV6-5 and TRBJ2-5; 11 nucleotides line up with TRBD1. The CDR3 covers 12 residues. Germline V lookup: CDR1 MNHEY, CDR2 SVGAGI. With V trimmed by 10 bases and J by 4 bases, 2 bases remained unmatched. This CDR3 reads CATGTGGETQYF. CDR3 in DNA: TGTGCCACCGGGACAGGGGGAGAGACCCAGTACTTC.

V usage is TRBV28 and J usage is TRBJ1-1; perhaps TRBD1 as D (6 bases). CDR3 length: 12 residues. Germline lookup yields CDR1 MDHEN and CDR2 SYDVKM. V was shortened by 2 bases and J by 8 bases, with 9 bases between the two germline ends. The chain's CDR3 is CASSLQGLEAFF. The CDR3 coding sequence is TGTGCCAGCAGTTTACAGGGGTTAGAAGCTTTCTTT.

This clone was recorded only once. This chain links TRBV27 with TRBJ1-2, with 7 bases lining up with TRBD1. V shed 3 bases and J 7 bases; nucleotides not matched to a gene: 8. Germline V gene sequence: CDR1 MNHEY, CDR2 SMNVEV (reference sequence). The CDR3 contains 14 residues. This chain's CDR3 is CASSFRETGRGYTF. In DNA, the CDR3 is TGTGCCAGCAGTTTTCGTGAGACAGGGCGTGGCTACACCTTC.

The V call is TRBV28, the J call TRBJ1-2; D might be TRBD1 (5 bases). From germline, CDR1 is MDHEN and CDR2 SYDVKM. CDR3 length equals 14 residues. V was trimmed by 3 bases and J by 2 bases, leaving 10 bases between them. The CDR3 DNA is TGTGCCAGCAGTTTTAAGGACACAAACTATGGCTACACCTTC. The encoded protein is CASSFKDTNYGYTF.

CDR3 residues: CASSLAGQGGSDTQYF. CDR3 nucleotide sequence: TGTGCCAGCAGCTTAGCGGGACAGGGGGGCTCAGATACGCAGTATTTT. The rearrangement joins TRBV11-3 to TRBJ2-3; 11 bases are a match to TRBD1. The germline V gene has CDR1 SGHNT and CDR2 YENEEA. There are 16 residues in the CDR3. Losses at the gene ends were 1 base for V and 4 bases for J; bases not matched to a gene: 4.

The chain carries TRBV5-1 and TRBJ2-7; D call uncertain. The CDR3 consists of 14 residues. Between the trimmed V and J ends, which lost 2 bases and 0 bases, there was a span of 9 bases. CDR1 is SGHRS, CDR2 YFSETQ, per germline. CDR3 sequence: CASSLWQASYEQYF. The CDR3 bases are TGCGCCAGCAGCTTATGGCAGGCCTCCTACGAGCAGTACTTC. Full variable domain (rest looked up from reference TRBV5-1 and TRBJ2-7): KAGVTQTPRYLIKTRGQQVTLSCSPISGHRSVSWYQQTPGQGLQFLFEYFSETQRNKGNFPGRFSGRQFSNSRSEMNVSTLELGDSALYLCASSLWQASYEQYFGPGTRLTVT.

This clone occurred once. This sequence joins TRBV9 and TRBJ1-3; D possibly corresponds to TRBD1 (6 bases). From germline, CDR1 is SGDLS and CDR2 YYNGEE. The V end was cut by 0 bases, the J end by 3 bases, with 22 bases between. CDR3 length equals 19 residues. DNA of the CDR3: TGTGCCAGCAGCGTAGCTCGGGACATTACGTTCCCCCGTGGAAACACCATATATTTT. Amino acids: CASSVARDITFPRGNTIYF. Full variable domain (missing parts from reference TRBV9 and TRBJ1-3): DSGVTQTPKHLITATGQRVTLRCSPRSGDLSVYWYQQSLDQGLQFLIQYYNGEERAKGNILERFSAQQFPDLHSELNLSSLELGDSALYFCASSVARDITFPRGNTIYFGEGSWLTVV.

The rearrangement joins TRBV5-1 to TRBJ1-2; 9 positions agree with TRBD1. The CDR3 is made up of 18 amino acids. CDR1 is SGHRS, CDR2 YFSETQ, per germline. V was pared by 1 base and J by 6 bases, with 16 bases of the junction left unmatched. CDR3 coding DNA: TGCGCCAGCAGCTTGACCGGGACAGGGATGTCCCGGGTCGATGGCTACACCTTC. Its translation: CASSLTGTGMSRVDGYTF.

The chain has TRBV27 and TRBJ1-6, with D hard to call. CDR1 is MNHEY, CDR2 SMNVEV, per germline (reference sequence). V was trimmed by 3 bases and J by 2 bases, leaving 11 bases between them. The CDR3 consists of 16 residues. The CDR3 DNA is TGTGCCAGCAGTTTGAGTCCCCGAGCCTATAATTCACCCCTCCACTTT. Amino acid sequence: CASSLSPRAYNSPLHF.

The chain uses TRBV28 and TRBJ1-5, with 7 bases lining up with TRBD1. Germline V gene data show CDR1 as MDHEN and CDR2 as SYDVKM. With V trimmed by 4 bases and J by 4 bases, 13 bases remained unmatched. The CDR3 is made up of 17 amino acids. The CDR3 sequence is CASSSGTAPRVNQPQHF. The DNA for the CDR3 is TGTGCCAGCAGTTCAGGGACAGCCCCGCGGGTAAATCAGCCCCAGCATTTT.

The J gene is TRBJ1-2, the V gene TRBV29-1; D unresolved. V lost 5 bases, J lost 0 bases, and 25 bases lay in between. There are 18 residues in the CDR3. CDR1 is SQVTM and CDR2 is ANQGSEA in the germline V gene. The CDR3 region is CSVQIPTVNEWANYGYTF. CDR3 sequence (DNA): TGCAGCGTTCAAATACCCACAGTGAACGAATGGGCTAACTATGGCTACACCTTC.

The V call is TRBV28, the J call TRBJ2-1; no reliable D call. V was clipped by 8 bases and J by 6 bases, with 11 bases between them. Germline assignment: CDR1 MDHEN and CDR2 SYDVKM. The CDR3 is 12 amino acids. The CDR3 loop is CASESVPNEQFF. Here the CDR3 DNA reads TGTGCCAGCGAGTCGGTGCCCAATGAGCAGTTCTTC.

The gene calls are TRBV4-1 and TRBJ2-1; 7 bases are shared with TRBD2. CDR1 is MGHRA and CDR2 is YSYEKL in the germline V gene. V dropped 5 bases and J dropped 1; count of bases not matched to a gene: 11. The CDR3 is 17 amino acids. The CDR3 nucleotides are TGCGCCAGCAGCTACACGACCTCGGGGGGTTCCTACAATGAGCAGTTCTTC. It translates to CASSYTTSGGSYNEQFF.

The rearrangement links TRBV4-3 to TRBJ2-3; a weak D match, TRBD1 (6 bases). The germline V gene has CDR1 LGHNA and CDR2 YSLEER. Trimming left V 4 bases short and J 2 bases short, with 16 bases between. The CDR3 contains 16 residues. CDR3 in DNA: TGCGCCAGCAGCCGAACCGGGACAACCCTCACAGATACGCAGTATTTT. Its protein product is CASSRTGTTLTDTQYF.

This clone came up once. This chain joins TRBV5-4 and TRBJ2-7; a possible D gene is TRBD2 (6 bases). Germline values: CDR1 SGHNT, CDR2 YYREEE (reference sequence). The V end lost 2 bases, the J end lost 0 bases, and 9 bases lay between the germline ends. The CDR3 loop spans 14 amino acids. The CDR3 protein is CASSLSGSSYEQYF. The CDR3 region has the DNA TGTGCCAGCAGCTTAAGCGGGTCCTCCTACGAGCAGTACTTC.

This sequence joins TRBV7-9 and TRBJ1-2; the D gene is possibly TRBD1 (5 bases). The CDR3 sequence is 14 residues long. V dropped 5 bases and J dropped 3 bases, with 13 bases sitting between them. Germline CDR1 is SEHNR and CDR2 is FQNEAQ (reference sequence). The CDR3 DNA follows: TGTGCCAGCAGCCTCAGGGAGGAGTACTATGGCTACACCTTC. Amino acid sequence: CASSLREEYYGYTF.

This clone was counted once. The chain joins TRBV19 to TRBJ2-7, with D perhaps matching TRBD1 (7 bases). Trimming removed 3 bases at V and 1 base at J, with 13 bases between. Germline CDR1 and CDR2: LNHDA and SQIVND (reference sequence). CDR3 length: 15 residues. The CDR3 DNA sequence: TGTGCCAGTAGTATCGGCCAGGGGGGATCCTACGAGCAGTACTTC. Its translation is CASSIGQGGSYEQYF.

The chain employs TRBV9 and TRBJ1-1; TRBD1 is a possible D gene (5 bases). V was shortened by 4 bases and J by 1 base, with 17 bases between the two germline ends. Germline V gene data show CDR1 as SGDLS and CDR2 as YYNGEE. CDR3 length: 16 amino acids. The chain's CDR3 is CASSPEGGVENTEAFF. In nucleotides, the CDR3 is TGTGCCAGCAGCCCCGAGGGAGGGGTGGAGAACACTGAAGCTTTCTTT.

The chain links TRBV6-6 to TRBJ2-1; a possible D gene is TRBD2 (6 bases). The germline gives CDR1 MNHNY, CDR2 SVGAGI (reference sequence). The CDR3 has 16 amino acids. V was clipped by 0 bases and J by 0 bases, with 9 bases between them. The CDR3 protein is CASSYSEAGSYNEQFF. The CDR3 DNA follows: TGTGCCAGCAGTTACTCCGAAGCGGGCTCCTACAATGAGCAGTTCTTC.

The chain combines TRBV4-1 with TRBJ2-3, with a weak D call TRBD2 (6 bases). This CDR3 spans 14 amino acids. V lost 4 bases, J lost 4 bases, and 12 bases lay in between. CDR1 is MGHRA and CDR2 is YSYEKL in the germline V gene. The CDR3 DNA sequence: TGCGCCAGCAGCCCGCGGGACGGTCCAGATACGCAGTATTTT. Encoded protein: CASSPRDGPDTQYF.

This clone was observed a handful of times. This chain's CDR3 is CASSGRVLAGKPNTGELFF. CDR3 DNA sequence: TGTGCCAGCAGCGGCAGGGTACTAGCGGGAAAACCGAACACCGGGGAGCTGTTTTTT. This chain links TRBV9 with TRBJ2-2; the match to TRBD2 covers 10 bases. The V gene's germline CDR1 is SGDLS and CDR2 YYNGEE. With V trimmed by 3 bases and J by 0 bases, 11 bases remained unmatched. There are 19 residues in the CDR3. The full variable domain, with the rest looked up from reference TRBV9 and TRBJ2-2, is DSGVTQTPKHLITATGQRVTLRCSPRSGDLSVYWYQQSLDQGLQFLIQYYNGEERAKGNILERFSAQQFPDLHSELNLSSLELGDSALYFCASSGRVLAGKPNTGELFFGEGSRLTVL.

The chain employs TRBV4-3 and TRBJ2-3, with D tentatively TRBD2 (5 bases). The CDR3 has 16 residues. Germline assignment: CDR1 LGHNA and CDR2 YSLEER. Trimming cost V 0 bases and J 3 bases, with 13 bases left between them. The CDR3 nucleotides read TGCGCCAGCAGCCAAGATTGGGGAGAAAGGACAGATACGCAGTATTTT. It specifies CASSQDWGERTDTQYF.

The rearrangement uses TRBV5-1 and TRBJ1-3; the match to TRBD1 covers 7 bases. The germline V gene encodes CDR1 SGHRS and CDR2 YFSETQ. The CDR3 consists of 17 residues. The junction had 6 bases not matched to a gene; V was cut back by 0 bases and J by 0 bases. Here the CDR3 DNA reads TGCGCCAGCAGCTTGGGTCCAGGGGGGACCTCTGGAAACACCATATATTTT. Translated, it gives CASSLGPGGTSGNTIYF.